This passage covers 30 T cell receptor beta chains from one sample sequenced in a study of blood T cell repertoires in COVID-19. Here immunoSEQ multiplex PCR was the method, and the copy in TCRdb shows in-frame clones only, minus some. This table holds 140,000 or so clones, approximately 85% found once. The sequencing sample was made of peripheral blood. The receptors shown here come from a man aged 45-60 years with acute or convalescent COVID-19.

The chain carries TRBV7-9 and TRBJ2-7; weak D call: TRBD2 (5 bases). Trimming stripped 4 bases from V and 3 bases from J, with 19 bases between. CDR1 is SEHNR, CDR2 FQNEAQ, per germline (reference sequence). There are 16 residues in the CDR3. CDR3 region: CASSSRLTNPFYEQYF. In nucleotides, the CDR3 is TGTGCCAGCAGCTCCCGACTAACCAACCCTTTCTACGAGCAGTACTTC.

V gene TRBV27 combines with J gene TRBJ2-7; D call uncertain. The CDR3 covers 14 residues. Deletions cut 3 bases from V and 9 bases from J, with 18 bases between. In germline, CDR1 is MNHEY, CDR2 SMNVEV (reference sequence). The CDR3 spells CASSLASARHVQYF. Here the CDR3 DNA reads TGTGCCAGCAGTTTGGCGTCTGCCAGACATGTGCAGTACTTC.

The chain is built from TRBV5-5 and TRBJ1-5, with 8 bases matching TRBD1. CDR1 and CDR2 from the germline V gene are SGHKS and YYEKEE (reference sequence). Trimming took 4 bases from V and 0 from J; bases not matched to a gene: 12. The CDR3 totals 18 residues. The CDR3 coding sequence is TGTGCCAGCAGCAAAACAGGACAGGGAACTTTTAGCAATCAGCCCCAGCATTTT. Translation: CASSKTGQGTFSNQPQHF.

The V and J genes are TRBV30 and TRBJ1-6; D not resolved. This CDR3 is 13 amino acids long. In germline, CDR1 is GTSNPN, CDR2 SVGIG (reference sequence). V was shortened by 4 bases and J by 0 bases, with 4 bases between the two germline ends. CDR3 DNA: TGTGCCTGGACAGGCTCCTATAATTCACCCCTCCACTTT. Translation: CAWTGSYNSPLHF.

The chain recombines TRBV9 with TRBJ1-5, with 9 bases aligning to TRBD1. Germline V gene data show CDR1 as SGDLS and CDR2 as YYNGEE. The CDR3 is made up of 15 amino acids. Losses at the gene ends were 0 bases for V and 6 bases for J; bases not matched to a gene: 4. CDR3 DNA sequence: TGTGCCAGCAGCGTAGACAGGGGGCTCGGTCAGCCCCAGCATTTT. The encoded protein is CASSVDRGLGQPQHF.

This clone was recorded a few times. The chain uses TRBV3-1 (or the pseudogene TRBV3-2) and TRBJ2-1, with a weak D call TRBD1 (6 bases). V lost 5 bases and J lost 6, with 11 bases in between. Germline CDR1 is LGHDT and CDR2 is YNNKEL (reference sequence). CDR3 size: 13 residues. The CDR3, as DNA: TGTGCCAGCAGCGAGGACAGACTCAATGAGCAGTTCTTC. This codes for CASSEDRLNEQFF.

The rearrangement links TRBV3-1 (or the pseudogene TRBV3-2) to TRBJ1-1; no definite D call. CDR1 LGHDT and CDR2 YNNKEL come from the germline V gene (reference sequence). V lost 0 bases and J lost 7, with 15 bases in between. The CDR3 is 15 residues long. The CDR3 nucleotides are TGTGCCAGCAGCCAAGACTGGAGGTCCGGAGATGAAGCTTTCTTT. Its protein is CASSQDWRSGDEAFF.

The rearrangement uses TRBV28 and TRBJ1-2; TRBD1 matches 8 bases. The CDR3 totals 13 residues. CDR1 is MDHEN, CDR2 SYDVKM, per germline. V shed 5 bases, J shed 8 bases, and the junction held 7 bases outside the gene matches. Here the CDR3 reads CASSPRQGHGYTF. CDR3 in DNA: TGTGCCAGCAGTCCCCGACAGGGGCACGGCTACACCTTC.

CDR3 loop: CASSLFGGGQPQHF. In DNA, the CDR3 is TGTGCCAGCAGCTTATTCGGCGGGGGCCAGCCCCAGCATTTT. The chain carries TRBV7-2 and TRBJ1-5, with D possibly being TRBD1 (6 bases). The CDR3 is 14 residues long. Germline CDR1 and CDR2: SGHTA and FQGNSA. Trimming cost V 2 bases and J 7 bases, with 12 bases left between them.

This chain links TRBV28 with TRBJ2-7, with a tentative D call TRBD2 (6 bases). Trimming stripped 8 bases from V and 2 bases from J, with 10 bases between. This CDR3 has 12 amino acids. Germline CDR1 is MDHEN and CDR2 is SYDVKM. The CDR3 region is CASDGRAYEQYF. Here the CDR3 DNA reads TGTGCCAGCGACGGGAGAGCCTACGAGCAGTACTTC.

This clone appeared a single time. The chain is built from TRBV7-6 and TRBJ1-5; perhaps TRBD1 as D (5 bases). The CDR3 consists of 16 residues. The V gene's germline CDR1 is SGHVS and CDR2 FNYEAQ. V lost 0 bases and J lost 2, with 11 bases in between. The CDR3 reads CASSLASGGGNQPQHF. The CDR3 bases are TGTGCCAGCAGCTTAGCGTCGGGGGGAGGCAATCAGCCCCAGCATTTT.

This clone has just a few counts. J is TRBJ1-1 and V is TRBV4-2; no reliable D call. This CDR3 is built from 15 residues. Germline V gene data show CDR1 as LGHNA and CDR2 as YNFKEQ. V lost 0 bases and J lost 0, with 8 bases in between. CDR3 DNA sequence: TGTGCCAGCAGCCAAGAAGTCGGGTTGAACACTGAAGCTTTCTTT. This encodes CASSQEVGLNTEAFF.

V and J are TRBV6-5 and TRBJ1-1; 7 bases are a match to TRBD1. The CDR3 runs to 14 residues. V trimming: 7 bases; J trimming: 2 bases; junction bases outside the gene matches: 7. Germline CDR1 MNHEY, CDR2 SVGAGI. As DNA, the CDR3 is TGTGCCAGCACCCGGACAGGCGTAAACACTGAAGCTTTCTTT. Its protein is CASTRTGVNTEAFF.

The chain has TRBV6-5 and TRBJ1-4; TRBD1 aligns across 7 bases. Germline CDR1 MNHEY, CDR2 SVGAGI. There are 15 residues in the CDR3. After removal of 6 bases from V and 6 bases from J, the junction contained 10 bases not matched to a gene. The DNA for the CDR3 is TGTGCCAGCAGCCGGGAGGGGGCCTCGTATGAAAAACTGTTTTTT. This gives the protein CASSREGASYEKLFF.

In nucleotides, the CDR3 is TGTGCCAGCAGACCGGGACAGGGTTTCACCGGGGAGCTGTTTTTT. It yields the protein CASRPGQGFTGELFF. The rearrangement uses TRBV11-2 and TRBJ2-2; TRBD1 matches at 9 bases. V lost 6 bases and J lost 4; bases outside the gene matches: 6. This CDR3 contains 15 residues. Per germline, CDR1 SGHAT and CDR2 FQNNGV.

The chain couples TRBV5-4 to TRBJ2-1; 7 bases map to TRBD1. Germline-derived CDR1 and CDR2 are SGHNT and YYREEE (reference sequence). The ends lost 6 bases at V and 4 bases at J; junction bases unmatched: 10. The CDR3 consists of 15 residues. CDR3: CASTLTGADYNEQFF. CDR3 DNA: TGTGCCAGCACCCTCACAGGGGCAGATTACAATGAGCAGTTCTTC.

The chain joins TRBV27 to TRBJ1-4; TRBD1 might be the D (5 bases). The length of the CDR3 is 14 residues. The V gene lost 6 bases and the J gene lost 8 bases, with 16 bases spanning the gap. Germline V gene lookup returns CDR1 MNHEY and CDR2 SMNVEV (reference sequence). CDR3 amino acids: CASRTMDTSEKLFF. CDR3 in DNA: TGTGCCAGCAGAACCATGGACACGTCGGAAAAACTGTTTTTT.

This clone was picked up one time. This chain uses TRBV13 with TRBJ2-1; 7 bases match TRBD1. Germline assignment: CDR1 PRHDT and CDR2 FYEKMQ (reference sequence). The junction had 4 bases not matched to a gene; V was cut back by 5 bases and J by 0 bases. The CDR3 totals 15 residues. The CDR3 DNA is TGTGCCAGCAGCCCGGGACAGAGCTCCTACAATGAGCAGTTCTTC. Translation gives CASSPGQSSYNEQFF. Using reference TRBV13 and TRBJ2-1 for the parts outside the CDR3, the full variable domain is AAGVIQSPRHLIKEKRETATLKCYPIPRHDTVYWYQQGPGQDPQFLISFYEKMQSDKGSIPDRFSAQQFSDYHSELNMSSLELGDSALYFCASSPGQSSYNEQFFGPGTRLTVL.

The chain links TRBV9 to TRBJ1-2; D perhaps matches TRBD1 (5 bases). Germline assignment: CDR1 SGDLS and CDR2 YYNGEE. There are 14 residues in the CDR3. V shed 4 bases and J shed 5 bases, with 15 bases lying between them. Here the CDR3 DNA reads TGTGCCAGCAGCCCCCGGGGGGGGTATTATGGCTACACCTTC. Translated, it gives CASSPRGGYYGYTF. Combining the CDR3 with reference TRBV9 and TRBJ1-2 gives the whole variable domain DSGVTQTPKHLITATGQRVTLRCSPRSGDLSVYWYQQSLDQGLQFLIQYYNGEERAKGNILERFSAQQFPDLHSELNLSSLELGDSALYFCASSPRGGYYGYTFGSGTRLTVV.

The chain links TRBV30 to TRBJ2-3; the D is unclear. CDR1 and CDR2 from the germline V gene are GTSNPN and SVGIG (reference sequence). The CDR3 consists of 11 residues. The V and J ends lost 5 bases and 4 bases respectively, with 7 bases between them. The DNA of the CDR3 is TGTGCCTGGGGCAGTGCAGATACGCAGTATTTT. Translated: CAWGSADTQYF.

The genes are TRBV18 and TRBJ2-1; tentatively, D is TRBD2 (5 bases). V lost 4 bases and J lost 7, with 20 bases in between. CDR1 KGHSH and CDR2 LQKENI come from the germline V gene. This CDR3 is built from 16 residues. As DNA, the CDR3 is TGTGCCAGCTCACTCCCGGACCCGCCTAGCTCGAATGAGCAGTTCTTC. Protein sequence: CASSLPDPPSSNEQFF.

The chain is built from TRBV18 and TRBJ2-3; D might be TRBD2 (6 bases). Germline CDR1 KGHSH, CDR2 LQKENI. V was clipped by 3 bases and J by 2 bases, with 9 bases between them. CDR3 size: 14 residues. Here the CDR3 DNA reads TGTGCCAGCTCACCTCCGGGGGTCACAGATACGCAGTATTTT. Protein sequence: CASSPPGVTDTQYF.

The rearrangement links TRBV27 to TRBJ1-5; 7 bases match TRBD1. Germline CDR1 is MNHEY and CDR2 is SMNVEV (reference sequence). J lost 3 bases, V lost 5 bases, and 7 bases had no gene match. CDR3 length equals 15 residues. DNA of the CDR3: TGTGCCAGCAGTAGAGGGACAGCCTCCAATCAGCCCCAGCATTTT. Its protein product is CASSRGTASNQPQHF.

This sequence joins TRBV9 and TRBJ2-5, with 7 nucleotides matching TRBD2. The CDR3 is 15 amino acids. J lost 2 bases, V lost 0 bases, and 4 bases had no gene match. Germline V CDR1 and CDR2: SGDLS, YYNGEE. The CDR3 protein is CASSVAAGQQETQYF. The CDR3 nucleotides are TGTGCCAGCAGCGTAGCAGCGGGGCAACAAGAGACCCAGTACTTC.

The chain combines TRBV10-3 with TRBJ2-1; 10 nucleotides line up with TRBD2. The CDR3 extends over 14 amino acids. Per the germline V gene, CDR1 is ENHRY and CDR2 is SYGVKD. V was clipped by 8 bases and J by 7 bases; unmatched bases: 8. DNA for the CDR3: TGTGCCATCGGGGAGGCTAGCGGGAGTAATGAGCAGTTCTTC. Translated: CAIGEASGSNEQFF.

CDR3 sequence: CSASGLAGELDNEQFF. The CDR3 bases are TGCAGTGCTAGTGGCCTAGCGGGAGAGTTAGACAATGAGCAGTTCTTC. The chain combines TRBV20-1 with TRBJ2-1; the match to TRBD2 covers 10 bases. The CDR3 loop spans 16 amino acids. Germline CDR1 reads DFQATT; CDR2 reads SNEGSKA (reference sequence). Trimming removed 3 bases from V and 5 bases from J; junction bases left unmatched: 10.

The V call is TRBV7-2, the J call TRBJ1-2, with TRBD1 identical over 7 bases. There are 17 residues in the CDR3. V shed 5 bases, J shed 1 base, and the junction held 13 bases outside the gene matches. CDR1 SGHTA and CDR2 FQGNSA come from the germline V gene. Here the CDR3 DNA reads TGTGCCAGCAGCCCGTCGAGGCGGGGACAGATTAACTATGGCTACACCTTC. Encoded protein: CASSPSRRGQINYGYTF.

This chain joins TRBV7-3 and TRBJ2-1; 11 bases match TRBD2. Germline values: CDR1 SGHTA, CDR2 FQGTGA. There are 15 residues in the CDR3. Unmatched junction bases numbered 9, after V lost 5 bases and J lost 9 bases. CDR3 nucleotides: TGTGCCAGCAGCGTCACTAGCGGGAGCTATGGTGAGCAGTTCTTC. Translating gives CASSVTSGSYGEQFF.

The chain uses TRBV13 and TRBJ1-1; TRBD1 matches 7 bases. From germline, CDR1 is PRHDT and CDR2 FYEKMQ (reference sequence). CDR3 length equals 15 residues. Trimming took 5 bases from V and 1 from J; bases not matched to a gene: 7. The CDR3 bases are TGTGCCAGCAGCCAACGAGGGACAGAGAACACTGAAGCTTTCTTT. Residues: CASSQRGTENTEAFF.

Here the CDR3 DNA reads TGTGCCAGCAGTGGGGCCCTGACAGGGGATTCCTACGAGCAGTACTTC. Translating gives CASSGALTGDSYEQYF. The chain combines TRBV2 with TRBJ2-7, with TRBD1 identical over 8 bases. Germline CDR1 SNHLY, CDR2 FYNNEI. Trimming at V came to 4 bases and at J to 1 base, leaving 9 bases not matched to a gene. This CDR3 has 16 residues. Based on the CDR3 plus reference TRBV2 and TRBJ2-7, the full variable domain is EPEVTQTPSHQVTQMGQEVILRCVPISNHLYFYWYRQILGQKVEFLVSFYNNEISEKSEIFDDQFSVERPDGSNFTLKIRSTKLEDSAMYFCASSGALTGDSYEQYFGPGTRLTVT.